This T cell receptor beta chain was identified in a study of blood T cell repertoires in COVID-19 (dated by TCRdb to the early 2020s). Broadly, across the study: Samples from collaborators originated in the United States, Italy and Spain and spanned both the acute and convalescent phases of COVID-19. The prospective study material was composed of cDNA or gDNA derived from T cells, B-cell-depleted T cells, or PBMCs. Deeply sampled blood TCRbeta repertoires from subjects exposed to, actively infected with, or recovered from COVID-19 were included in the dataset. The repertoires were released in a freely available public database intended as a resource for research on the immune response to SARS-CoV-2. The samples were drawn from two sources: the first 160 participants of the ongoing ImmuneRACE study, and approximately 1,300 subjects contributed by 6 global collaborators. Nearly every sample came with metadata listing a de-identified subject ID, COVID-19 status, age in years and sex. HLA class I and class II types, where available, came from metadata supplied by the sample provider rather than from assay-based typing.

Study-level results and caveats: How much clinical and demographic metadata was included differed by source and by participant, and the metadata was provided uncurated.

In regard to this clone: The antigen it binds to is not known. No base-level quality is on record; no much larger clone is a single base apart.

The collaborating institutions used their own protocols to collect whole blood in K2EDTA tubes. For TCRbeta analysis, collaborators shipped samples as frozen whole blood, isolated PBMCs, or DNA extracted from either of those sample types. TCRbeta CDR3 regions were amplified from genomic DNA by means of the immunoSEQ Assay, a bias-controlled multiplex PCR. Per the source publication's procedure: Within the assay, amplification of reference gene primers was used to estimate how many nucleated cells each sample contained. Sequence reads were collapsed and filtered to measure the absolute abundance of every unique TCRbeta CDR3 rearrangement. Productive Simpson clonality was computed per sample as the square root of Simpson's diversity index over productive rearrangements. Held by TCRdb, this immuneACCESS table contains in-frame sequences only and omits some clones. Under half of the omission traces to an unresolved V gene where checked; the cause of the rest is unknown. V and J calls and clone size come straight from that table; D and trimming were deduced from the DNA. This sample comprises hundreds of thousands of clones, 70% to 90% of them detected only once. Of the sample, roughly 1.2% is held by the ten largest clones.

V is pruned by 3 bases and J by 6 bases, leaving 5 bases of the junction without a gene match. Measured from the cysteine to the phenylalanine, the CDR3 is 15 residues long. The retained sequence is limited to the CDR3, 45 bases, with the frame set at the first base. Looking up the germline V gene yields CDR1 SNHLY and CDR2 FYNNEI. The receptor chain draws on TRBV2 and TRBJ2-2, and 9 junctional nucleotides match TRBD1. This receptor was identified in a man between 35 and 55 years old with acute or convalescent COVID-19. Sequenced material: peripheral blood. The nucleotide sequence reads TGTGCCAGCAGTGATAGGACAGGGGTTTCCGGGGAGCTGTTTTTT. It translates to CASSDRTGVSGELFF. Full variable domain (CDR3 extended with the reference TRBV2 and TRBJ2-2 proteins): EPEVTQTPSHQVTQMGQEVILRCVPISNHLYFYWYRQILGQKVEFLVSFYNNEISEKSEIFDDQFSVERPDGSNFTLKIRSTKLEDSAMYFCASSDRTGVSGELFFGEGSRLTVL.